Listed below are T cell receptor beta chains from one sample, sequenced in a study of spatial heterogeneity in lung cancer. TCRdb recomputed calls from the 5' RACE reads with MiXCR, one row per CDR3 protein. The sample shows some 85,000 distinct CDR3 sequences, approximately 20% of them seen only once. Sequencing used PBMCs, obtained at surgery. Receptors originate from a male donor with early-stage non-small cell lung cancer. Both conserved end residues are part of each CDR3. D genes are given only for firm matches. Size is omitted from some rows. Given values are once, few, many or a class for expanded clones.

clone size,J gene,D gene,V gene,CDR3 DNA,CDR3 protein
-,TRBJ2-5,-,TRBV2,TGTGCCAGTTTTCACGTTGCCGCGGGACAGAGAGAGACCCAGTACTTC,CASFHVAAGQRETQYF
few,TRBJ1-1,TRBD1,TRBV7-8,TGTGCCAGCAGCCCTCAGGGGGGTAACACTGAAGCTTTCTTT,CASSPQGGNTEAFF
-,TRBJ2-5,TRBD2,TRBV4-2,TGTGCCAGCAGCCAAGATGGCTCTAGCGGAGGGCGCCCAGAGACCCAGTACTTC,CASSQDGSSGGRPETQYF
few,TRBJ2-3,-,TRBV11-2,TGTGCCAGCAGCTTAGATCTAGTCTCTAGCACAGATACGCAGTATTTT,CASSLDLVSSTDTQYF
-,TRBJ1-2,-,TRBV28,TGTGCCAGCAGTTTGCCGACAGAGTTCGGCTATGGCTACACCTTC,CASSLPTEFGYGYTF
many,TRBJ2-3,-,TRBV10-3,TGTGCCATCAGTGATGGGGGCGCGACCACAGATACGCAGTATTTT,CAISDGGATTDTQYF
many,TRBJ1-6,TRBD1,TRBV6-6,TGTGCCAGCAATCCGACAGGGAACTCACCCCTCCACTTT,CASNPTGNSPLHF
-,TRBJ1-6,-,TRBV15,TGTGCCACCAGCAGTAGGGATTCACCCCTCCACTTT,CATSSRDSPLHF
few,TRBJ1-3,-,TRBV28,TGTGCCAGCAAATCGCCTCCGGGCTCCGACTCTGGAAACACCATATATTTT,CASKSPPGSDSGNTIYF
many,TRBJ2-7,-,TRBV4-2,TGTGCCAGCAGCCAAGCTGGCACCGGGACCGCAGGGCAGGACGAGCAGTACTTC,CASSQAGTGTAGQDEQYF
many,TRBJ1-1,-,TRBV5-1,TGCGCCAGCAGCTTCCACAGGGAAATCGGGATGAACACTGAAGCTTTCTTT,CASSFHREIGMNTEAFF
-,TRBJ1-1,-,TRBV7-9,TGTGCCAGCTTGGAGGGCCCTGTCGACACTGAAGCTTTCTTT,CASLEGPVDTEAFF
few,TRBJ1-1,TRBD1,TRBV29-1,TGCAGCGTCCTGAGACAGGGCAGTGCACAAACTGAAGCTTTCTTT,CSVLRQGSAQTEAFF
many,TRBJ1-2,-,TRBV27,TGTGCCAGCAGTCACACCCCGGACCGGGTGTACACCTTC,CASSHTPDRVYTF
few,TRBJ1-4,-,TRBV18,TGTGCCAGCTCACCTCAGGCAAGGAATGAAAAACTGTTTTTT,CASSPQARNEKLFF
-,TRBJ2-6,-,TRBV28,TGTGCCAGCAGTTTAATCCCCAAATCTGGGGCCAACGTCCTGACTTTC,CASSLIPKSGANVLTF
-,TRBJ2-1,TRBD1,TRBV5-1,TGCGCCAGCAAATACCTGAGGACAGGCTCCTACAATGAGCAGTTCTTC,CASKYLRTGSYNEQFF
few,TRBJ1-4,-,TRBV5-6,TGTGCCAGCAGCTATGGAGGCCGAGGAGAAAAACTGTTTTTT,CASSYGGRGEKLFF
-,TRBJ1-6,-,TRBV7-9,TGTGCCAGCAGCCCAAGCAGAGGCAGGGGAAATAATTCACCCCTCCACTTT,CASSPSRGRGNNSPLHF
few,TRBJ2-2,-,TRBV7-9,TGTGCCAGCAGCTCGAGAACCGGGGGCCCGAACACCGGGGAGCTGTTTTTT,CASSSRTGGPNTGELFF
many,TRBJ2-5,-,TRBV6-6,TGTGCCAGCAGAAGAGAGACCCAGTACTTC,CASRRETQYF
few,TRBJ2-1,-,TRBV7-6,TGTGCCAGCAGCAGTACTAAAGGGCCCAGACTAAACAATGAGCAGTTCTTC,CASSSTKGPRLNNEQFF
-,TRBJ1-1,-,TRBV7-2,TGTGCCAGCAGCTTCGAGATGAACACTGAAGCTTTCTTT,CASSFEMNTEAFF
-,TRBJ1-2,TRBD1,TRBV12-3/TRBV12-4,TGTGCCAGCAGTTCTTCCGGGACAGGATATGGCTACACCTTC,CASSSSGTGYGYTF